These 5 T cell receptor beta chains came from one sample sequenced in a study of CD8+ T cells in alopecia areata. The treatment is: oral pan-JAK inhibitor, 5-10 mg twice daily. Reverse transcription of extracted RNA yielded cDNA, which provided the sequencing template. Measured with immunoSEQ multiplex PCR; TCRdb has only the in-frame clones, and not every one. Of 95,000 to 110,000 clones detected, over 75% appear once; the ten largest clones hold around 10%. The sample in question was CD8+ T cells sorted from blood, obtained between weeks 30 and 35, from a patient treated with tofacitinib. These receptors all come from a human donor with alopecia areata.

This chain joins TRBV25-1 and TRBJ2-3, with D perhaps matching TRBD1 or TRBD2 (5 bases each). V lost 2 bases and J lost 6, with 15 bases in between. The CDR3 is 15 residues long. Germline CDR1 MGHDK, CDR2 SYGVNS. This CDR3 is CASSEPRRGTDTQYF. CDR3 in DNA: TGTGCCAGCAGTGAACCCCGAAGAGGGACCGATACGCAGTATTTT.

The chain employs TRBV5-1 and TRBJ2-4; 9 positions match TRBD1. The V gene end was trimmed by 0 bases and the J gene end by 9 bases; junction bases not matched to a gene: 4. This CDR3 has 14 residues. Germline CDR1 is SGHRS and CDR2 is YFSETQ. For the CDR3, the DNA is TGCGCCAGCAGCTTGGACAGGGGGCTTAGCATTCAGTACTTC. It translates to CASSLDRGLSIQYF.

The chain couples TRBV7-8 to TRBJ2-1; the D is unclear. V was shortened by 2 bases and J by 7 bases, with 12 bases between the two germline ends. Germline V gives CDR1 SGHVS, CDR2 FQNEAQ. The CDR3 covers 14 residues. The CDR3 region is CASSLFGPGNEQFF. The CDR3 nucleotides read TGTGCCAGCAGCTTATTCGGACCCGGAAATGAGCAGTTCTTC.

The genes are TRBV7-9 and TRBJ1-1; D not resolved. The V gene's germline CDR1 is SEHNR and CDR2 FQNEAQ (reference sequence). The CDR3 runs 13 residues. Trimming stripped 8 bases from V and 4 bases from J, with 14 bases between. This CDR3 is CASRTPGVTEAFF. As DNA, the CDR3 is TGTGCCAGCCGCACACCGGGAGTCACTGAAGCTTTCTTT.

The chain joins TRBV14 to TRBJ2-7, with a weak D call TRBD1 (6 bases). In germline, CDR1 is SGHDN, CDR2 FVKESK. This CDR3 is built from 13 residues. V lost 3 bases and J 3 bases, leaving 9 bases between the germline ends. CDR3 residues: CASSHWDNYEQYF. The CDR3 DNA reads TGTGCCAGCAGCCATTGGGACAACTACGAGCAGTACTTC.